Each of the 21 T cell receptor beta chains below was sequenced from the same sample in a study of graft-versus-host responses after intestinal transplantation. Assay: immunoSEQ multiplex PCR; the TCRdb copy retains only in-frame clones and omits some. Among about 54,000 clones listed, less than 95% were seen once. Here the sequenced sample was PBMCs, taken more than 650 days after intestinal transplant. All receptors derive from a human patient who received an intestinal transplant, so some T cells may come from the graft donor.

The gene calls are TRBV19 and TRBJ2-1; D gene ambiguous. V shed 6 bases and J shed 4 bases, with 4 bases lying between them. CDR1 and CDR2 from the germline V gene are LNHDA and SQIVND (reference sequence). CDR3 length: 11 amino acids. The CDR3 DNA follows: TGTGCCAGTAGACAGTACAATGAGCAGTTCTTC. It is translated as CASRQYNEQFF.

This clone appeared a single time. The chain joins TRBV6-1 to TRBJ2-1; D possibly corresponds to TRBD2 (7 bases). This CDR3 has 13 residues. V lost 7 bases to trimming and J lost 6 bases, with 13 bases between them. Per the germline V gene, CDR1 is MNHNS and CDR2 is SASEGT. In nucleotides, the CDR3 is TGTGCCAGCATACAGGGAGGGGGCAATGAGCAGTTCTTC. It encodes CASIQGGGNEQFF.

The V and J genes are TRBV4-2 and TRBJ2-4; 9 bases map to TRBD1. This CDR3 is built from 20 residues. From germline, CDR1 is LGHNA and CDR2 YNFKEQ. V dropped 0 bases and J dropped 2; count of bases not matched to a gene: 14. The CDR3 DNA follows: TGTGCCAGCAGCCAAGAGCGGGACAGGGATATTATTAGGACCAAAAACATTCAGTACTTC. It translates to CASSQERDRDIIRTKNIQYF.

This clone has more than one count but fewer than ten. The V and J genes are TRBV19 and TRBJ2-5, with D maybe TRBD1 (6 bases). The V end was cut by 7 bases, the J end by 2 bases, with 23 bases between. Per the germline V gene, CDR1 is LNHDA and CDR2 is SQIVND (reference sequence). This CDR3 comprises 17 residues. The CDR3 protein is CASTKRGRGLYQETQYF. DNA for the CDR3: TGTGCCAGTACCAAAAGGGGCAGGGGTCTATATCAAGAGACCCAGTACTTC.

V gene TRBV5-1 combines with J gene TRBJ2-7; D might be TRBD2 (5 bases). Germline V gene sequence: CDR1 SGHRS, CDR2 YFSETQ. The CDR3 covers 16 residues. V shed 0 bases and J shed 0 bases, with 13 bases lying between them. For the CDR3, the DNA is TGCGCCAGCAGCTTGGAACCAGCGGATAGCTCCTACGAGCAGTACTTC. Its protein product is CASSLEPADSSYEQYF.

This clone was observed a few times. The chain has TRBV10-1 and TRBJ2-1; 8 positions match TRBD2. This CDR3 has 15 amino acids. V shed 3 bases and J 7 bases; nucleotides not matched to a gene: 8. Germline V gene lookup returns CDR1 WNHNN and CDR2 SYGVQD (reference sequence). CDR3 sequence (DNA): TGCGCCAGCAGTGACCCTAGCGGGCCTCCTAATGAGCAGTTCTTC. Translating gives CASSDPSGPPNEQFF.

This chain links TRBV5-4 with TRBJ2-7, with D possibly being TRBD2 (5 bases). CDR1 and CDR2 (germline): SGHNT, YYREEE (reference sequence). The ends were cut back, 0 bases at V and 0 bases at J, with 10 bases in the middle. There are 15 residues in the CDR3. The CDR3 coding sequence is TGTGCCAGCAGCTTGGATGGTGGGAGCTCCTACGAGCAGTACTTC. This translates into CASSLDGGSSYEQYF.

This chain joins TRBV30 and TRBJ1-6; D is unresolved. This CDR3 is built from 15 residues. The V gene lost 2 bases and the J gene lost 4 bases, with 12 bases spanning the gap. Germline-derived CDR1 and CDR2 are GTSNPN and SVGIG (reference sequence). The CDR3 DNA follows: TGTGCCTGGAGTACCCCGGGATTTTATAATTCACCCCTCCACTTT. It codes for CAWSTPGFYNSPLHF. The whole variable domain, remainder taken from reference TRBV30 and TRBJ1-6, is SQTIHQWPATLVQPVGSPLSLECTVEGTSNPNLYWYRQAAGRGLQLLFYSVGIGQISSEVPQNLSASRPQDRQFILSSKKLLLSDSGFYLCAWSTPGFYNSPLHFGNGTRLTVT.

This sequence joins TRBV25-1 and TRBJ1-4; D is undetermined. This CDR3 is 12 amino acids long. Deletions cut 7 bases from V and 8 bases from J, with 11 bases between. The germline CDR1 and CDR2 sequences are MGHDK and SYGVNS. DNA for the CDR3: TGTGCCAGCATGCGCCAGAACGAAAAACTGTTTTTT. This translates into CASMRQNEKLFF.

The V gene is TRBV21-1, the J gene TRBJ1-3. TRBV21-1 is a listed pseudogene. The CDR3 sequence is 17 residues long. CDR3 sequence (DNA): TGTGCCAGCAGCAAAGAGGAGCAGGAATCCTCTGGAAACACCATATATTTT. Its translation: CASSKEEQESSGNTIYF.

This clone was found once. The CDR3 sequence: CASSLAREGQAQYF. For the CDR3, the DNA is TGCGCCAGCAGCCTTGCACGTGAGGGGCAAGCCCAGTACTTC. The chain couples TRBV5-1 to TRBJ2-5; D possibly uses TRBD1 or TRBD2 (5 bases each). This CDR3 spans 14 amino acids. In germline, CDR1 is SGHRS, CDR2 YFSETQ. With 4 bases removed from V and 9 bases from J, the gap between germline ends came to 19 bases.

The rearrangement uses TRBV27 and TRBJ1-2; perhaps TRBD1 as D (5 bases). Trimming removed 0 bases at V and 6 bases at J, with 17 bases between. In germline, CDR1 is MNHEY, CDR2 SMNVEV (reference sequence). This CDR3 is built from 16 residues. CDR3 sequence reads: CASSLSFSGGLDGYTF. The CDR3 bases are TGTGCCAGCAGTTTATCCTTTTCGGGGGGATTGGATGGCTACACCTTC.

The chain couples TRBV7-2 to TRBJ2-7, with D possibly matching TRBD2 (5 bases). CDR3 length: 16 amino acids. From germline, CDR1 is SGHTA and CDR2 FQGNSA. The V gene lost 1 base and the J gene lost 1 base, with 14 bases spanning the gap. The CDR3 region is CASSLGIGINSYEQYF. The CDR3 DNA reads TGTGCCAGCAGCTTAGGGATCGGGATCAATTCCTACGAGCAGTACTTC.

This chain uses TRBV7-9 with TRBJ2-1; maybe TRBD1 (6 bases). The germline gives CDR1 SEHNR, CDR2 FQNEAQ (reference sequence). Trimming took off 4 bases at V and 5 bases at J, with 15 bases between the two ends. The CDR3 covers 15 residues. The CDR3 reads CASSSTGQTNNEQFF. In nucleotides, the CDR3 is TGTGCCAGCAGCTCGACGGGACAAACAAACAATGAGCAGTTCTTC.

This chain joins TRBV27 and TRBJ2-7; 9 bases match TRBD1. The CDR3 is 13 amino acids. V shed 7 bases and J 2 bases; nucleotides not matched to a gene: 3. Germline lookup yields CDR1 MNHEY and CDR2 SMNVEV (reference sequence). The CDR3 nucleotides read TGTGCCAGCATGGGACAGGGCACCTACGAGCAGTACTTC. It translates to CASMGQGTYEQYF.

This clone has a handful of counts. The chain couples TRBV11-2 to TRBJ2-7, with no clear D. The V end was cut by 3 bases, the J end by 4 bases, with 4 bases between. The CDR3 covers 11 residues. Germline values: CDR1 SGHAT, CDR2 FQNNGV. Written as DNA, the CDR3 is TGTGCCAGCAGCTTGAAGTACGAGCAGTACTTC. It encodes CASSLKYEQYF. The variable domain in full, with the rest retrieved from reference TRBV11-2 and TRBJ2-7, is EAGVAQSPRYKIIEKRQSVAFWCNPISGHATLYWYQQILGQGPKLLIQFQNNGVVDDSQLPKDRFSAERLKGVDSTLKIQPAKLEDSAVYLCASSLKYEQYFGPGTRLTVT.

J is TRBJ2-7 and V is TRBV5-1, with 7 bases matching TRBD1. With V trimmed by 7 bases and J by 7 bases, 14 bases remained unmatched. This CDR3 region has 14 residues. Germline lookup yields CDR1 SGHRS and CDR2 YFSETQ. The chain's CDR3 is CASAWGQQSSEQYF. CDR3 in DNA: TGCGCCAGCGCCTGGGGACAGCAATCGTCTGAGCAGTACTTC.

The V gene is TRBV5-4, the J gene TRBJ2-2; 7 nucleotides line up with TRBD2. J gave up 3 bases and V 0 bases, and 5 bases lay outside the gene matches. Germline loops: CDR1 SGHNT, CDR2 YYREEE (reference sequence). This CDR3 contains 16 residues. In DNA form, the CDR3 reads TGTGCCAGCAGCTTGGTTGGGGGGGACGACACCGGGGAGCTGTTTTTT. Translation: CASSLVGGDDTGELFF.

CDR3 DNA sequence: TGCAGCGTTGAAGATCTTCTGAAACGACAGGTCATCTATGGCTACACCTTC. Its protein product is CSVEDLLKRQVIYGYTF. The rearrangement uses TRBV29-1 and TRBJ1-2; D perhaps matches TRBD1 (6 bases). Trimming took off 0 bases at V and 4 bases at J, with 21 bases between the two ends. The CDR3 spans 17 residues. CDR1 is SQVTM and CDR2 is ANQGSEA in the germline V gene. Using reference TRBV29-1 and TRBJ1-2 for the parts outside the CDR3, the full variable domain is SAVISQKPSRDICQRGTSLTIQCQVDSQVTMMFWYRQQPGQSLTLIATANQGSEATYESGFVIDKFPISRPNLTFSTLTVSNMSPEDSSIYLCSVEDLLKRQVIYGYTFGSGTRLTVV.

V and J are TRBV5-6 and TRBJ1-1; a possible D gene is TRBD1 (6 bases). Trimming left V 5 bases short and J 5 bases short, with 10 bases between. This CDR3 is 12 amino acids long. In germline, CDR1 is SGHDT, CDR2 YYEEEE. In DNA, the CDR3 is TGTGCCAGCAGGCTAGGGGGTACTGAAGCTTTCTTT. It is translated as CASRLGGTEAFF.

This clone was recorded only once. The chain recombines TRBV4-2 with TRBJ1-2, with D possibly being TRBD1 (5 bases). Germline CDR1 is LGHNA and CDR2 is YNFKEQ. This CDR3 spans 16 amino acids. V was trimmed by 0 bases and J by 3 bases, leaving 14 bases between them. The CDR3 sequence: CASSQESGRDDYGYTF. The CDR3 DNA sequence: TGTGCCAGCAGCCAAGAATCGGGCAGGGACGACTATGGCTACACCTTC.